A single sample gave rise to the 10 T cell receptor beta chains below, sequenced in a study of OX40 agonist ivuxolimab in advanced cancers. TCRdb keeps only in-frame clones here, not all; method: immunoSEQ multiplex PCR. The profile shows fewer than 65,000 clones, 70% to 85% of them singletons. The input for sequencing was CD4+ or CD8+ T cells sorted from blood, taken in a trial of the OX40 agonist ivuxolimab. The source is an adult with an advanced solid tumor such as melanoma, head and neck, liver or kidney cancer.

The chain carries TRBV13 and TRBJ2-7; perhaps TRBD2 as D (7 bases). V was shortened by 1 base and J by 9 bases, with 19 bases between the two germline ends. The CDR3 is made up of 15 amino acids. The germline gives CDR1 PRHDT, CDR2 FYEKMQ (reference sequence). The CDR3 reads CASSLVGGAGDVQYF. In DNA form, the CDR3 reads TGTGCCAGCAGCTTAGTGGGGGGGGCGGGCGACGTGCAGTACTTC.

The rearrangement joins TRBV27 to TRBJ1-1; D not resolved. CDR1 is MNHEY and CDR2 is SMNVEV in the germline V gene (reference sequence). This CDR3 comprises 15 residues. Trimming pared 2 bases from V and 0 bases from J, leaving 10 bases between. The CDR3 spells CASSLNQVMNTEAFF. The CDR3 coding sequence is TGTGCCAGCAGTTTAAACCAGGTCATGAACACTGAAGCTTTCTTT.

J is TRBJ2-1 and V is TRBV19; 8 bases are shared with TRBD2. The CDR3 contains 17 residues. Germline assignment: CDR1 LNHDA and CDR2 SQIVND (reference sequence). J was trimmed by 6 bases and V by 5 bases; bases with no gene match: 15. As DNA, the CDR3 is TGTGCCAGTAGTGCCCCTCCCGGTAGCGGGATCCTCAATGAGCAGTTCTTC. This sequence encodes CASSAPPGSGILNEQFF.

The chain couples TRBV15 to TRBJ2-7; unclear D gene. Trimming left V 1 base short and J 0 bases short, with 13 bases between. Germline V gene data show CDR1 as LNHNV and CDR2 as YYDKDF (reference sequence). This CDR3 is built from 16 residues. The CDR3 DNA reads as TGTGCCACCAGCAGAGCTTCGGCAGGTCCCTCCTACGAGCAGTACTTC. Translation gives CATSRASAGPSYEQYF.

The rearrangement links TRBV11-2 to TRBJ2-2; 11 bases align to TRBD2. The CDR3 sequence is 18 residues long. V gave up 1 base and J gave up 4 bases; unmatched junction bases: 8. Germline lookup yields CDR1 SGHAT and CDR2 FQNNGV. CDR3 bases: TGTGCCAGCAGCTTAGGGGCCCTAGCGGGAGGCGGCACCGGGGAGCTGTTTTTT. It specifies CASSLGALAGGGTGELFF.

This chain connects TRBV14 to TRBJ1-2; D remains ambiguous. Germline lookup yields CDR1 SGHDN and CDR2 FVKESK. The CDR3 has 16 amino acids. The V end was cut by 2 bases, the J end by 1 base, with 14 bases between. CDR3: CASSQLPGRLNYGYTF. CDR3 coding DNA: TGTGCCAGCAGCCAACTACCCGGGAGACTTAACTATGGCTACACCTTC.

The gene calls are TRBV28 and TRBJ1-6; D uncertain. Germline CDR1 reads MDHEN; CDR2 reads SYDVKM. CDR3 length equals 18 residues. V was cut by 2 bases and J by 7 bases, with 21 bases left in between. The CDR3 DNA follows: TGTGCCAGCAGTTTAGCCGCCTTGCGAGCAAGATTAAATTCACCCCTCCACTTT. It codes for CASSLAALRARLNSPLHF.

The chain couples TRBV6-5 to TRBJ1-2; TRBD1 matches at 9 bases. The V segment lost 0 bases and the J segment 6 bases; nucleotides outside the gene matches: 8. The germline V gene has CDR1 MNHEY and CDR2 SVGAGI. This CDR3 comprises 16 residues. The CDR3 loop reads CASSYSTGTGIDGYTF. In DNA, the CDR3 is TGTGCCAGCAGTTACTCGACCGGGACAGGGATAGATGGCTACACCTTC.

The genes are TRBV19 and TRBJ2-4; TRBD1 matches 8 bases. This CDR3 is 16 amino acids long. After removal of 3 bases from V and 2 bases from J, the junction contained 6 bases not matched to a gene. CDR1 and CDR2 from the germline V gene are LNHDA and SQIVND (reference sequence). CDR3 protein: CASSIGQGRPKNIQYF. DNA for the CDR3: TGTGCCAGTAGTATTGGACAGGGACGGCCCAAAAACATTCAGTACTTC.

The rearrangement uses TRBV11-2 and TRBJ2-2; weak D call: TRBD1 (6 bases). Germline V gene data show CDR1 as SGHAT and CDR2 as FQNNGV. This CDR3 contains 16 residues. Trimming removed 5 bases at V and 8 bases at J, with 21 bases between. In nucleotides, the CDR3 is TGTGCCAGCAGCCCCCGGGACACAGGAATAATAGGGGAGCTGTTTTTT. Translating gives CASSPRDTGIIGELFF.